What follows are 10 T cell receptor beta chains derived from one specimen sequenced in a study of T cells after posttransplantation cyclophosphamide. The assay was immunoSEQ multiplex PCR, and TCRdb's table has in-frame clones only and misses some. This sample has 6,900 or so clones, with about 90% found just once. Busulfan-fludarabine conditioning, marrow transplant, and cyclophosphamide on days +3 and +4 were administered. Sequencing used PBMCs, obtained roughly 1,400 days after allogeneic stem cell transplant with posttransplant cyclophosphamide. These TCRs come from a female patient aged 50 to 60 who received an allogeneic stem cell transplant from a related donor, was CMV-positive, and had no GVHD. Some T cells may originate from the graft donor.

The V call is TRBV18, the J call TRBJ1-1, with D hard to call. The V end was cut by 3 bases, the J end by 2 bases, with 13 bases between. Germline V gene sequence: CDR1 KGHSH, CDR2 LQKENI. The CDR3 length is 15 residues. CDR3 sequence: CASSPRQTTNTEAFF. CDR3 nucleotides: TGTGCCAGCTCACCCAGGCAGACCACTAACACTGAAGCTTTCTTT.

This chain joins TRBV10-3 and TRBJ2-1; 9 bases match TRBD2. V trimming: 7 bases; J trimming: 7 bases; junction bases outside the gene matches: 5. Germline lookup yields CDR1 ENHRY and CDR2 SYGVKD. This CDR3 is built from 13 residues. The CDR3 region has the DNA TGTGCCATCAAGGGACTAGCTGTTAATGAGCAGTTCTTC. This translates into CAIKGLAVNEQFF.

V is TRBV10-3 and J is TRBJ2-3, with 7 bases aligning to TRBD2. V trimming: 11 bases; J trimming: 5 bases; junction bases outside the gene matches: 16. The CDR3 runs to 15 residues. Germline values: CDR1 ENHRY, CDR2 SYGVKD. The CDR3 loop is CAAKGSSGAEDTQYF. Here the CDR3 DNA reads TGTGCCGCCAAGGGTTCTAGCGGAGCGGAAGATACGCAGTATTTT.

The rearrangement joins TRBV29-1 to TRBJ2-1; TRBD1 aligns across 9 bases. The CDR3 loop spans 12 amino acids. Looked up from germline, CDR1 is SQVTM and CDR2 is ANQGSEA. Unmatched junction bases numbered 2, after V lost 7 bases and J lost 4 bases. CDR3 DNA sequence: TGCAGCGGTGGACAGGGGTACAATGAGCAGTTCTTC. This encodes CSGGQGYNEQFF.

The V and J genes are TRBV21-1 and TRBJ2-2; the D call of TRBD2 is as the table states it, not checked on the DNA. TRBV21-1 is a pseudogene. This CDR3 spans 19 amino acids. CDR3 coding DNA: TGTGCCAGCAGCAAAGAAGGGGGGACTAGCGGAAAGAACACCGGGGAGCTGTTTTTT. The encoded protein is CASSKEGGTSGKNTGELFF.

This chain joins TRBV30 and TRBJ2-7, with D possibly being TRBD2 (6 bases). CDR3 length: 13 residues. The germline gives CDR1 GTSNPN, CDR2 SVGIG (reference sequence). V lost 5 bases and J lost 5, with 16 bases in between. CDR3 DNA: TGTGCCTGGGACCTAGCGTTGGGCCACGAGCAGTACTTC. Translating it yields CAWDLALGHEQYF.

The chain combines TRBV28 with TRBJ2-7, with 8 bases identical to TRBD2. Germline V gene data show CDR1 as MDHEN and CDR2 as SYDVKM. The ends lost 5 bases at V and 1 base at J; junction bases unmatched: 7. The CDR3 loop spans 15 amino acids. CDR3 nucleotides: TGTGCCAGCAGTCCGGGACTAGGAGGATCCTACGAGCAGTACTTC. This encodes CASSPGLGGSYEQYF. Full variable domain (remainder filled in from reference TRBV28 and TRBJ2-7): DVKVTQSSRYLVKRTGEKVFLECVQDMDHENMFWYRQDPGLGLRLIYFSYDVKMKEKGDIPEGYSVSREKKERFSLILESASTNQTSMYLCASSPGLGGSYEQYFGPGTRLTVT.

This chain connects TRBV4-1 to TRBJ2-2; D may be TRBD1 (5 bases). Germline V gene data show CDR1 as MGHRA and CDR2 as YSYEKL. This CDR3 has 15 residues. V lost 2 bases, J lost 0 bases, and 7 bases lay in between. CDR3 DNA sequence: TGCGCCAGCAGCCAACAACAGGCGAACACCGGGGAGCTGTTTTTT. Protein sequence: CASSQQQANTGELFF.

This chain connects TRBV7-8 to TRBJ2-7, with 8 bases matching TRBD1. V was pared by 1 base and J by 3 bases, with 5 bases of the junction left unmatched. The germline V gene has CDR1 SGHVS and CDR2 FQNEAQ. The CDR3 length is 15 residues. The DNA of the CDR3 is TGTGCCAGCAGCTTAGAGGACAGGGAGGACTACGAGCAGTACTTC. Its protein is CASSLEDREDYEQYF.

The chain joins TRBV28 to TRBJ2-5; perhaps TRBD1 as D (6 bases). The germline V and J ends were trimmed by 5 bases and 6 bases, with 22 bases remaining between them. The CDR3 consists of 16 residues. Germline lookup yields CDR1 MDHEN and CDR2 SYDVKM. The CDR3 region has the DNA TGTGCCAGCAGTGATTCCCCTTCAACAGGGCGAAAGACCCAGTACTTC. It yields the protein CASSDSPSTGRKTQYF.